What follows are 9 T cell receptor beta chains derived from one specimen sequenced in a study of T cells in localized non-small cell lung cancer. Repertoires were generated with immunoSEQ multiplex PCR, while TCRdb's copy carries only in-frame clones and drops some. The table includes around 54,000 clones, roughly 89% detected once. Material: peripheral blood, obtained before any cancer treatment. These receptors were collected from a male donor at least 60 years old with stage III squamous cell lung carcinoma.

The CDR3 bases are TGTGCCAGCAGCTTGGCCCCGACAGGGTCTTATGGCTACACCTTC. Its translation is CASSLAPTGSYGYTF. This chain connects TRBV5-5 to TRBJ1-2, with 7 nucleotides matching TRBD1. V shed 0 bases and J 5 bases; nucleotides not matched to a gene: 7. This CDR3 has 15 residues. In germline, CDR1 is SGHKS, CDR2 YYEKEE (reference sequence). Combining the CDR3 with reference TRBV5-5 and TRBJ1-2 gives the whole variable domain DAGVTQSPTHLIKTRGQQVTLRCSPISGHKSVSWYQQVLGQGPQFIFQYYEKEERGRGNFPDRFSARQFPNYSSELNVNALLLGDSALYLCASSLAPTGSYGYTFGSGTRLTVV.

V gene TRBV7-2 combines with J gene TRBJ2-3, with TRBD2 identical over 9 bases. Germline CDR1 reads SGHTA; CDR2 reads FQGNSA. The CDR3 consists of 18 residues. J was trimmed by 2 bases and V by 7 bases; bases with no gene match: 16. The CDR3: CASTPYGTSPTFTDTQYF. The CDR3 DNA reads as TGTGCCAGCACCCCTTACGGGACTAGCCCAACTTTCACAGATACGCAGTATTTT.

This clone came up a few times. The chain is built from TRBV6-6 and TRBJ1-1; D unresolved. This CDR3 comprises 13 residues. The V end was cut by 8 bases, the J end by 2 bases, with 12 bases between. Germline CDR1 is MNHNY and CDR2 is SVGAGI (reference sequence). This chain's CDR3 is CASADDTNTEAFF. The CDR3 coding sequence is TGTGCCAGCGCTGACGACACAAACACTGAAGCTTTCTTT.

J is TRBJ1-3 and V is TRBV11-2; tentative D call: TRBD1 (6 bases). Germline V CDR1 and CDR2: SGHAT, FQNNGV. The CDR3 spans 17 residues. Trimming took 1 base from V and 1 from J, leaving 14 bases between them. The CDR3 sequence is CASSLAPQGSSGNTIYF. CDR3 DNA: TGTGCCAGCAGCTTAGCCCCCCAGGGGTCTTCTGGAAACACCATATATTTT.

This clone was picked up one time. This chain joins TRBV5-1 and TRBJ2-1; tentatively, D is TRBD2 (5 bases). The CDR3 extends over 14 amino acids. The V end lost 1 base, the J end lost 7 bases, and 12 bases lay between the germline ends. CDR1 and CDR2 (germline): SGHRS, YFSETQ. CDR3 sequence (DNA): TGCGCCAGCAGCTTGAGTGGGCCGGGGAATGAGCAGTTCTTC. As protein: CASSLSGPGNEQFF.

There are a few counts of this clone. The chain employs TRBV27 and TRBJ2-1; 9 positions match TRBD2. CDR3 length: 15 residues. Per germline, CDR1 MNHEY and CDR2 SMNVEV (reference sequence). Trimming removed 4 bases from V and 9 bases from J; junction bases left unmatched: 10. The DNA of the CDR3 is TGTGCCAGCAGTTCTTGGACTAGCGACGGGGGTGAGCAGTTCTTC. It is translated as CASSSWTSDGGEQFF.

CDR3 nucleotide sequence: TGTGCCAGCAGTTTACTACTCGGGAGCTCCTACAATGAGCAGTTCTTC. It is translated as CASSLLLGSSYNEQFF. The chain links TRBV27 to TRBJ2-1; weak D call: TRBD2 (6 bases). This CDR3 comprises 16 residues. Germline lookup yields CDR1 MNHEY and CDR2 SMNVEV (reference sequence). The V gene lost 2 bases and the J gene lost 0 bases, with 11 bases spanning the gap.

DNA for the CDR3: TGTGCCAGCAGTAGGGCCGGGCAGCTAGATACGCAGTATTTT. This codes for CASSRAGQLDTQYF. The chain couples TRBV25-1 to TRBJ2-3; D remains ambiguous. CDR1 is MGHDK, CDR2 SYGVNS, per germline. Trimming shortened V by 5 bases and J by 5 bases, and 14 bases separated the two germline ends. This CDR3 comprises 14 residues.

The chain recombines TRBV7-9 with TRBJ2-5; D is perhaps TRBD1 or TRBD2 (5 bases each). The length of the CDR3 is 14 residues. In germline, CDR1 is SEHNR, CDR2 FQNEAQ (reference sequence). The ends were cut back, 2 bases at V and 4 bases at J, with 11 bases in the middle. The CDR3 DNA reads as TGTGCCAGCAGCTTAATAACTGGGGGAGAGACCCAGTACTTC. Its protein product is CASSLITGGETQYF.